The 30 T cell receptor beta chains given below trace back to one sample, sequenced in a study of T cell repertoires in cytomegalovirus infection. These receptors are not linked to any known antigen. Via MiXCR, TCRdb re-called the reads, giving one row per CDR3 protein. This table has 150,000 or so distinct CDR3 sequences, about 32% appearing once. The starting material was CD8+ T cells from cultured PBMCs, obtained from culture after CMV antigen stimulation. These TCRs come from a human donor in good health (CMV status not recorded). Some clones in this sample may be carry-over from other donors' samples.

This chain joins TRBV19 and TRBJ2-3; D uncertain. Trimming took off 3 bases at V and 6 bases at J, with 7 bases between the two ends. Germline CDR1 is LNHDA and CDR2 is SQIVND (reference sequence). CDR3 size: 12 residues. CDR3 nucleotide sequence: TGTGCCAGTAGTATCGGTGGGGATACGCAGTATTTT. As protein: CASSIGGDTQYF. Full variable domain (remainder filled in from reference TRBV19 and TRBJ2-3): DGGITQSPKYLFRKEGQNVTLSCEQNLNHDAMYWYRQDPGQGLRLIYYSQIVNDFQKGDIAEGYSVSREKKESFPLTVTSAQKNPTAFYLCASSIGGDTQYFGPGTRLTVL.

This clonotype was seen a handful of times. The genes are TRBV2 and TRBJ1-5; TRBD1 is a possible D gene (5 bases). Germline V gives CDR1 SNHLY, CDR2 FYNNEI. The CDR3 runs to 16 residues. V was clipped by 6 bases and J by 7 bases, with 22 bases between them. The chain's CDR3 is CASSRTEILGAQPQHF. The CDR3 DNA follows: TGTGCCAGCAGCCGAACCGAGATATTAGGGGCACAGCCCCAGCATTTT.

The chain couples TRBV27 to TRBJ2-1, with a weak D call TRBD1 (5 bases). The V and J ends lost 5 bases and 2 bases respectively, with 16 bases between them. The CDR3 has 16 residues. From germline, CDR1 is MNHEY and CDR2 SMNVEV (reference sequence). The DNA of the CDR3 is TGTGCCAGCAGTACCCAAGGCAGGGTGCCCTACAATGAGCAGTTCTTC. It yields the protein CASSTQGRVPYNEQFF.

The rearrangement joins TRBV28 to TRBJ1-1, with a possible D match to TRBD1 (5 bases). This CDR3 spans 19 amino acids. V dropped 5 bases and J dropped 0 bases, with 25 bases sitting between them. CDR1 and CDR2 (germline): MDHEN, SYDVKM. The DNA for the CDR3 is TGTGCCAGCAGTGCGAGCCCCCCCCGGGGAAGGGGCCTGAACACTGAAGCTTTCTTT. Amino acid sequence: CASSASPPRGRGLNTEAFF.

The rearrangement uses TRBV7-9 and TRBJ2-2; D gene uncertain. CDR3 size: 13 residues. Germline CDR1 reads SEHNR; CDR2 reads FQNEAQ (reference sequence). The V end was cut by 5 bases, the J end by 6 bases, with 10 bases between. This chain's CDR3 is CASSAGTSGELFF. The CDR3 nucleotides are TGTGCCAGCAGCGCCGGCACATCCGGGGAGCTGTTTTTT. The whole variable domain, filled in from reference TRBV7-9 and TRBJ2-2, reads DTGVSQNPRHKITKRGQNVTFRCDPISEHNRLYWYRQTLGQGPEFLTYFQNEAQLEKSRLLSDRFSAERPKGSFSTLEIQRTEQGDSAMYLCASSAGTSGELFFGEGSRLTVL.

This clonotype was seen ten or more times. The chain employs TRBV20-1 and TRBJ1-2; 10 nucleotides align to TRBD1. The V segment lost 3 bases and the J segment 5 bases; nucleotides outside the gene matches: 12. This CDR3 region has 16 residues. CDR1 and CDR2 from the germline V gene are DFQATT and SNEGSKA (reference sequence). The DNA of the CDR3 is TGCAGTGCTAGGGGAGCGGGACAGGGGCCCGTGTATGGCTACACCTTC. It codes for CSARGAGQGPVYGYTF.

The rearrangement joins TRBV6-1 to TRBJ1-1; D ambiguous. CDR1 is MNHNS and CDR2 is SASEGT in the germline V gene. The V and J ends lost 5 bases and 7 bases respectively, with 17 bases between them. This CDR3 has 14 residues. The CDR3 nucleotides read TGTGCCAGCAGTCCACACACACACGGAATTGAAGCTTTCTTT. This gives the protein CASSPHTHGIEAFF.

This clonotype came up a few times. The chain carries TRBV6-5 and TRBJ1-2, with D uncertain. CDR3 length: 13 residues. V was shortened by 2 bases and J by 6 bases, with 10 bases between the two germline ends. Germline CDR1 MNHEY, CDR2 SVGAGI. The CDR3 sequence is CASSYGRRNGYTF. DNA of the CDR3: TGTGCCAGCAGTTACGGGAGGCGAAATGGCTACACCTTC.

The V and J genes are TRBV29-1 and TRBJ1-1; perhaps TRBD1 as D (6 bases). This CDR3 contains 12 residues. Germline lookup yields CDR1 SQVTM and CDR2 ANQGSEA. Trimming removed 7 bases at V and 4 bases at J, with 13 bases between. CDR3 sequence reads: CSGNREGTEAFF. In DNA, the CDR3 is TGCAGCGGAAACAGGGAGGGCACTGAAGCTTTCTTT. Full variable domain (missing parts from reference TRBV29-1 and TRBJ1-1): SAVISQKPSRDICQRGTSLTIQCQVDSQVTMMFWYRQQPGQSLTLIATANQGSEATYESGFVIDKFPISRPNLTFSTLTVSNMSPEDSSIYLCSGNREGTEAFFGQGTRLTVV.

The chain combines TRBV20-1 with TRBJ2-7; D not certain. From germline, CDR1 is DFQATT and CDR2 SNEGSKA (reference sequence). The CDR3 has 12 residues. V dropped 3 bases and J dropped 3 bases, with 9 bases sitting between them. The CDR3 bases are TGCAGTGCTAGGGCCCTTGGCTACGAGCAGTACTTC. Translated, it gives CSARALGYEQYF.

The rearrangement links TRBV10-3 to TRBJ2-7; D possibly corresponds to TRBD2 (6 bases). The germline V gene has CDR1 ENHRY and CDR2 SYGVKD. V was pared by 0 bases and J by 5 bases, with 11 bases between. The CDR3 totals 14 residues. The CDR3 here is CAISESGRPNEQYF. The CDR3 DNA reads as TGTGCCATCAGTGAGTCGGGGAGGCCAAACGAGCAGTACTTC.

The V gene is TRBV12-3 or TRBV12-4, the J gene TRBJ2-2; D not certain. Trimming stripped 2 bases from V and 5 bases from J, with 15 bases between. The CDR3 loop spans 16 amino acids. In DNA form, the CDR3 reads TGTGCCAGCAGTTTAAATTGGGATTTTCGTACCGGGGAGCTGTTTTTT. It encodes CASSLNWDFRTGELFF.

This clonotype was seen only a few times. This chain's CDR3 is CASSEFSGGEDYGYTF. CDR3 bases: TGTGCCAGCAGTGAATTTTCAGGGGGCGAAGACTATGGCTACACCTTC. The rearrangement uses TRBV2 and TRBJ1-2, with 8 nucleotides matching TRBD1. Germline values: CDR1 SNHLY, CDR2 FYNNEI. CDR3 size: 16 residues. V lost 2 bases, J lost 3 bases, and 8 bases stayed unmatched.

The V and J genes are TRBV19 and TRBJ2-1; the D gene could be TRBD1 or TRBD2 (5 bases each). Germline assignment: CDR1 LNHDA and CDR2 SQIVND (reference sequence). Trimming shortened V by 7 bases and J by 7 bases, and 8 bases separated the two germline ends. The CDR3 is 11 amino acids. CDR3 residues: CASTWGNEQFF. In nucleotides, the CDR3 is TGTGCCAGTACGTGGGGGAATGAGCAGTTCTTC.

This clonotype has at least ten counts. The chain has TRBV2 and TRBJ1-2; 8 bases agree with TRBD1. The CDR3 has 14 residues. Germline loops: CDR1 SNHLY, CDR2 FYNNEI. With V trimmed by 3 bases and J by 4 bases, 4 bases remained unmatched. CDR3 bases: TGTGCCAGCAGTGACAGGGGGCAGTCCTATGGCTACACCTTC. It codes for CASSDRGQSYGYTF.

This clonotype was counted between two and nine times. This CDR3 reads CASSFWGEQGYGYTF. The DNA of the CDR3 is TGTGCCAGCAGCTTCTGGGGGGAACAAGGCTATGGCTACACCTTC. V and J are TRBV7-9 and TRBJ1-2; the D gene is possibly TRBD1 (5 bases). CDR1 is SEHNR, CDR2 FQNEAQ, per germline (reference sequence). The CDR3 is 15 amino acids. The V gene lost 3 bases and the J gene lost 4 bases, with 15 bases spanning the gap.

Comment on this clonotype: Since a much larger clone is just one base distant, this may be a read error. The chain employs TRBV7-6 and TRBJ2-2, with a weak D call TRBD2 (6 bases). The CDR3 length is 16 residues. CDR1 and CDR2 from the germline V gene are SGHVS and FNYEAQ. The CDR3 loop is CASSLADAGNTGEVFF. In nucleotides, the CDR3 is TGTGCCAGCAGCTTAGCGGACGCAGGGAACACCGGGGAGGTGTTTTTT.

This chain connects TRBV7-6 to TRBJ2-3, with TRBD2 identical over 11 bases. This CDR3 is 15 amino acids long. CDR1 SGHVS and CDR2 FNYEAQ come from the germline V gene. V lost 5 bases to trimming and J lost 3 bases; unmatched junction nucleotides: 4. CDR3 DNA sequence: TGTGCCAGCAGCATTAGCGGGGGGGCAACAGATACGCAGTATTTT. Residues: CASSISGGATDTQYF.

The table lists this clonotype with many counts. V and J are TRBV4-1 and TRBJ2-5; tentatively, D is TRBD1 or TRBD2 (5 bases each). The germline V and J ends were trimmed by 5 bases and 5 bases, with 18 bases remaining between them. CDR1 and CDR2 (germline): MGHRA, YSYEKL. The CDR3 runs 15 residues. The CDR3 DNA follows: TGCGCCAGCAGCGAATTAAGTGGGGGAGAGGAGACCCAGTACTTC. Encoded protein: CASSELSGGEETQYF.

This clonotype was picked up many times. The chain couples TRBV7-2 to TRBJ2-7; D not resolved. The CDR3 is 12 residues long. Germline loops: CDR1 SGHTA, CDR2 FQGNSA. V shed 6 bases and J shed 3 bases, with 9 bases lying between them. The CDR3 nucleotides read TGTGCCAGCAGTATTGGGAACTACGAGCAGTACTTC. Translating it yields CASSIGNYEQYF.

Only a few counts were recorded for this clonotype. The chain uses TRBV9 and TRBJ2-3, with 9 bases fitting TRBD2. CDR1 and CDR2 from the germline V gene are SGDLS and YYNGEE. The CDR3 has 16 amino acids. V was clipped by 2 bases and J by 6 bases; unmatched bases: 10. The CDR3 reads CASSVVSGGGMDTQYF. As DNA, the CDR3 is TGTGCCAGCAGCGTCGTTAGCGGGGGAGGTATGGATACGCAGTATTTT.

V and J are TRBV7-9 and TRBJ2-1, with D perhaps TRBD2 (6 bases). The CDR3 extends over 14 amino acids. Germline lookup yields CDR1 SEHNR and CDR2 FQNEAQ (reference sequence). Trimming left V 8 bases short and J 3 bases short, with 14 bases between. The CDR3, as DNA: TGTGCCAGCCGGCGGGGACTGAACTACAATGAGCAGTTCTTC. It encodes CASRRGLNYNEQFF. The full variable domain, in which reference TRBV7-9 and TRBJ2-1 provide the parts outside the CDR3, is DTGVSQNPRHKITKRGQNVTFRCDPISEHNRLYWYRQTLGQGPEFLTYFQNEAQLEKSRLLSDRFSAERPKGSFSTLEIQRTEQGDSAMYLCASRRGLNYNEQFFGPGTRLTVL.

This clonotype has just a few counts. This chain joins TRBV6-5 and TRBJ2-2; 11 bases match TRBD1. Germline CDR1 is MNHEY and CDR2 is SVGAGI. Trimming took 4 bases from V and 5 from J; bases not matched to a gene: 6. There are 16 residues in the CDR3. The DNA for the CDR3 is TGTGCCAGCAGTTCCTTCGGACAGGGGGCGACCGGGGAGCTGTTTTTT. Residues: CASSSFGQGATGELFF.

This clonotype came up many times. This sequence joins TRBV2 and TRBJ2-7; either TRBD1 or TRBD2 may fit D (6 bases each). Germline V gene lookup returns CDR1 SNHLY and CDR2 FYNNEI. The CDR3 sequence is 12 residues long. Trimming removed 8 bases at V and 2 bases at J, with 10 bases between. CDR3 DNA sequence: TGTGCCAGCCAGGGGACTGCCTACGAGCAGTACTTC. It specifies CASQGTAYEQYF.

This clonotype was observed a few times. In DNA, the CDR3 is TGTGCCAGCAGCGTTTCGGACATCAACATTCAGTACTTC. Protein product: CASSVSDINIQYF. This chain connects TRBV7-9 to TRBJ2-4; D possibly corresponds to TRBD1 (5 bases). The CDR3 length is 13 residues. Germline-derived CDR1 and CDR2 are SEHNR and FQNEAQ (reference sequence). With 5 bases removed from V and 7 bases from J, the gap between germline ends came to 12 bases.

The table lists this clonotype with a few counts. In nucleotides, the CDR3 is TGTGCCAGCAAGTCCGGACAGAGACTATACGAGCAGTACTTC. Its translation is CASKSGQRLYEQYF. The genes are TRBV12-3 or TRBV12-4 and TRBJ2-7, with a weak D call TRBD1 (6 bases). The germline V and J ends were trimmed by 7 bases and 4 bases, with 17 bases remaining between them. This CDR3 comprises 14 residues.

This clonotype was counted only a few times. The chain has TRBV10-3 and TRBJ2-5; D tentatively reads TRBD1 or TRBD2 (5 bases each). Trimming cost V 3 bases and J 4 bases, with 21 bases left between them. The CDR3 covers 17 residues. Germline V gives CDR1 ENHRY, CDR2 SYGVKD. The chain's CDR3 is CAISDTTEGEGLETQYF. Here the CDR3 DNA reads TGTGCCATCAGTGACACGACAGAAGGAGAGGGGCTAGAGACCCAGTACTTC.

V is TRBV2 and J is TRBJ1-5; 8 bases align to TRBD1. Germline V CDR1 and CDR2: SNHLY, FYNNEI. The V and J ends lost 1 base and 2 bases, in that order; junction bases with no gene match: 4. The CDR3 is 16 residues long. CDR3 loop: CASSEVDREGNQPQHF. In DNA, the CDR3 is TGTGCCAGCAGTGAAGTGGACAGGGAGGGCAATCAGCCCCAGCATTTT.

As for this clonotype: Being one base from a much bigger clone, this may be a read error. V gene TRBV6-5 combines with J gene TRBJ2-7, with 7 bases aligning to TRBD2. The CDR3 runs 15 residues. Germline CDR1 is MNHEY and CDR2 is SVGAGI. V shed 7 bases, J shed 6 bases, and the junction held 15 bases outside the gene matches. The CDR3 coding sequence is TGTGCCAGCACTTCGATCGGGGCGGGGGTTTTCGAGCAGTACTTC. This translates into CASTSIGAGVFEQYF.

This clonotype was counted a few times. This sequence joins TRBV20-1 and TRBJ1-5; the D gene is possibly TRBD1 (5 bases). This CDR3 spans 15 amino acids. Germline lookup yields CDR1 DFQATT and CDR2 SNEGSKA (reference sequence). V lost 3 bases and J lost 3, with 15 bases in between. The CDR3 DNA reads as TGCAGTGCTAGTCCCTTAGGGGTCCTCAATCAGCCCCAGCATTTT. Amino acid sequence: CSASPLGVLNQPQHF.